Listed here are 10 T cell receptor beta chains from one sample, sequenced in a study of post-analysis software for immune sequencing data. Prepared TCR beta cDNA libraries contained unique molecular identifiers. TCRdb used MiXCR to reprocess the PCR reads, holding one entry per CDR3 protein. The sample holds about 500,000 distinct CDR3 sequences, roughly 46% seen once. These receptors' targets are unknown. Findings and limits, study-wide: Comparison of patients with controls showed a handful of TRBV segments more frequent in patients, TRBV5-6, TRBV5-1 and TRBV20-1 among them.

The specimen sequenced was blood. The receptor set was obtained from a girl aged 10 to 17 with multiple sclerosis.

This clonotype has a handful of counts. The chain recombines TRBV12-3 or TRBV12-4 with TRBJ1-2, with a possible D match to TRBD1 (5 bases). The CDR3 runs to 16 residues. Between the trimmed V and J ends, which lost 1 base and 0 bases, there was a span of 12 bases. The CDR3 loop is CASSLGREATNYGYTF. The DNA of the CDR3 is TGTGCCAGCAGTTTAGGCAGGGAGGCCACTAACTATGGCTACACCTTC.

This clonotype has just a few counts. CDR3 sequence (DNA): TGTGCCAGCAGCTTGGAACTAGCGGGCACAGATACGCAGTATTTT. Translating gives CASSLELAGTDTQYF. The rearrangement links TRBV5-6 to TRBJ2-3; 8 positions agree with TRBD2. With V trimmed by 0 bases and J by 1 base, 1 base remained unmatched. This CDR3 is built from 15 residues. Germline V gives CDR1 SGHDT, CDR2 YYEEEE.

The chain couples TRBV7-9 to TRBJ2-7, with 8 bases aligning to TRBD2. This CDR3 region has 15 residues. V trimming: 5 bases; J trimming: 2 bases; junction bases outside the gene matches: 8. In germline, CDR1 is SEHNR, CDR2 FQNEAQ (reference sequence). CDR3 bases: TGTGCCAGCAGCCCGGCCAGCGGGGGAACCTACGAGCAGTACTTC. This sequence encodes CASSPASGGTYEQYF.

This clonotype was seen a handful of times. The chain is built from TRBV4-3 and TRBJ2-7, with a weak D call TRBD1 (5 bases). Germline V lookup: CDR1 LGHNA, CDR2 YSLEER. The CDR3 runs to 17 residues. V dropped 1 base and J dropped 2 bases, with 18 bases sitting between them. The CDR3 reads CASSQALNTGSTYEQYF. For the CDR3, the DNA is TGCGCCAGCAGCCAAGCACTAAACACAGGATCAACCTACGAGCAGTACTTC.

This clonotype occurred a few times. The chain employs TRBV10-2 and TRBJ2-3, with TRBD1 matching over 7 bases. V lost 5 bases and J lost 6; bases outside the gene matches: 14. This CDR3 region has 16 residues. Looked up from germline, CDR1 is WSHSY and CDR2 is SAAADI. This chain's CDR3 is CASSLRGTVLGDTQYF. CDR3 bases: TGCGCCAGCAGTCTCCGAGGGACAGTCCTCGGGGATACGCAGTATTTT.

The CDR3: CSASPSGADTQYF. The CDR3 DNA reads TGCAGTGCTAGTCCTAGCGGCGCAGATACGCAGTATTTT. The rearrangement uses TRBV20-1 and TRBJ2-3, with TRBD2 matching 7 bases. With V trimmed by 3 bases and J by 4 bases, 4 bases remained unmatched. The germline V gene has CDR1 DFQATT and CDR2 SNEGSKA (reference sequence). This CDR3 contains 13 residues.

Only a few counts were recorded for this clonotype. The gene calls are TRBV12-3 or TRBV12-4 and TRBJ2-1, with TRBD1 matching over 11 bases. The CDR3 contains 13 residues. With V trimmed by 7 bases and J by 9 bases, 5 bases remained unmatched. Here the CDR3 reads CASTPGTGGEQFF. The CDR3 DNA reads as TGTGCCAGCACCCCTGGGACAGGGGGTGAGCAGTTCTTC.

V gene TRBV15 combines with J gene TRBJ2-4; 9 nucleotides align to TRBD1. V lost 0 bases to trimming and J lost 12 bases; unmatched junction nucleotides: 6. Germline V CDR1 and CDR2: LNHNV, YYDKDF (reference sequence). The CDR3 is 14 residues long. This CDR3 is CATSREDRGDGQYF. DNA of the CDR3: TGTGCCACCAGCAGAGAGGACAGGGGTGATGGTCAGTACTTC.

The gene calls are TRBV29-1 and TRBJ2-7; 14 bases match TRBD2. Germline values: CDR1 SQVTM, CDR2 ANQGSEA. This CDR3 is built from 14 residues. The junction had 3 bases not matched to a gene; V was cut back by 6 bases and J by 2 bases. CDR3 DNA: TGCAGCGTAGGACTAGCGGGGGGTGCCTACGAGCAGTACTTC. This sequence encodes CSVGLAGGAYEQYF.

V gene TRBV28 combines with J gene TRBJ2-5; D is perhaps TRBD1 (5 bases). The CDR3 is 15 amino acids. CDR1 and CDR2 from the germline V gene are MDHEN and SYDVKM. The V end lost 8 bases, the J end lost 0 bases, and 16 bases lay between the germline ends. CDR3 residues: CASRLTAEYQETQYF. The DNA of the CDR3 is TGTGCCAGCCGCCTGACAGCCGAATACCAAGAGACCCAGTACTTC.